Included here is one T cell receptor beta chain sequence, with context. Sequencing used immunoSEQ multiplex PCR; TCRdb keeps in-frame clones, though not all of them. The table records about 130,000 clones, 80% to 90% of them present only once. The sample originates from a study of blood T cell repertoires in COVID-19. Allocation to cohorts depended on clinical history reported by the participants. V lost 6 bases, J lost 0 bases, and 7 bases stayed unmatched. Germline loops: CDR1 MDHEN, CDR2 SYDVKM. The CDR3 length is 15 residues. J is TRBJ2-7 and V is TRBV28, with 8 bases fitting TRBD1. The source is a man between 40 and 49 years old with acute COVID-19. Sample: PBMCs or T cells enriched from blood (not recorded which). The CDR3 nucleotides are TGTGCCAGCAGCCTCCCAGGGACAGGCTCCTACGAGCAGTACTTC. This sequence encodes CASSLPGTGSYEQYF.